Sequencing of this TCR beta chain was carried out in a study of cytomegalovirus exposure and HLA in healthy donors. The study's findings and limits: Fewer N-insertions (relative to the roughly 630-donor mean) were reportedly seen in an Asian-associated ancestry cluster in a later analysis. The authors judged a highly shared variant cluster likely a sequencing artifact. In a later analysis, TCR beta V- and J-gene trimming was associated with a missense DCLRE1C variant.

The PCR used 60 Vbeta and 13 Jbeta primers. The protocol was immunoSEQ multiplex PCR, while the TCRdb copy is restricted to in-frame clones and leaves out a portion. The table shows 90,000 to 150,000 clones, with roughly 65% occurring only once. This clone was seen a handful of times. Its antigen is as yet unknown. Germline CDR1 and CDR2: LGHNA and YNFKEQ. The length of the CDR3 is 16 residues. The V and J ends lost 0 bases and 3 bases respectively, with 12 bases between them. J is TRBJ2-1 and V is TRBV4-2; D is unresolved. The clonotype comes from a man aged 35 to 55 in good health and CMV-seropositive. Source material: PBMCs. In DNA, the CDR3 is TGTGCCAGCAGCCAAGATCAGGAAAGGAACTACAATGAGCAGTTCTTC. Its protein is CASSQDQERNYNEQFF.